These 10 T cell receptor beta chains were all obtained from the same sample, sequenced in a study of blood T cells in healthy people across ages. The authors ran a second PCR of about 6 to 12 cycles using a sample-barcoded 5' primer and a J-beta primer mix. A single record per CDR3 protein comes from TCRdb applying MiXCR to the 5' RACE reads. The top ten clones hold 3.7% of a sample with nearly 800,000 distinct CDR3 sequences, about 25% of them seen once. The sample also formed part of further work on T cells of mothers and their children.

Sequencing was carried out using blood. These receptors all come from a boy younger than 18 in good health.

This rearrangement joins TRBV5-1 to TRBJ2-7; D is possibly TRBD1 (5 bases). Trimming pared 0 bases from V and 0 bases from J, leaving 10 bases between. This CDR3 comprises 15 residues. The germline CDR1 and CDR2 sequences are SGHRS and YFSETQ. CDR3 sequence reads: CASSLAVQGSYEQYF. The CDR3 DNA sequence: TGCGCCAGCAGCTTGGCCGTGCAGGGCTCCTACGAGCAGTACTTC.

This clonotype was seen a few times. The chain carries TRBV29-1 and TRBJ2-5; TRBD1 agrees at 7 bases. This CDR3 is 13 amino acids long. The germline V gene has CDR1 SQVTM and CDR2 ANQGSEA. V shed 1 base, J shed 5 bases, and the junction held 4 bases outside the gene matches. This chain's CDR3 is CSVEAGGIETQYF. CDR3 nucleotides: TGCAGCGTTGAAGCAGGGGGAATCGAGACCCAGTACTTC.

The V and J genes are TRBV20-1 and TRBJ2-1; D gene ambiguous. V lost 0 bases to trimming and J lost 11 bases, with 17 bases between them. The CDR3 is 14 amino acids. CDR1 and CDR2 (germline): DFQATT, SNEGSKA (reference sequence). CDR3 nucleotides: TGCAGTGCTAGAGATCGCGTGGGTGCACTAAAGCAGTTCTTC. Translating gives CSARDRVGALKQFF.

There are a few counts of this clonotype. The chain is built from TRBV28 and TRBJ2-5; no firm D call. CDR1 MDHEN and CDR2 SYDVKM come from the germline V gene. V was cut by 2 bases and J by 11 bases, with 21 bases left in between. The CDR3 length is 15 residues. The CDR3 region has the DNA TGTGCCAGCAGTTTACAGGCAGGAGATAATAAGGAGCAGTACTTC. This sequence encodes CASSLQAGDNKEQYF.

This chain uses TRBV5-1 with TRBJ1-1, with D tentatively TRBD1 (5 bases). The germline V gene encodes CDR1 SGHRS and CDR2 YFSETQ. This CDR3 comprises 14 residues. V was trimmed by 4 bases and J by 6 bases, leaving 16 bases between them. CDR3 coding DNA: TGCGCCAGCAGCGGTAATCAGGGATTCGCTGAAGCTTTCTTT. This gives the protein CASSGNQGFAEAFF.

The V gene is TRBV28, the J gene TRBJ1-4; perhaps TRBD1 as D (6 bases). The V gene lost 3 bases and the J gene lost 8 bases, with 16 bases spanning the gap. From germline, CDR1 is MDHEN and CDR2 SYDVKM. The CDR3 loop spans 15 amino acids. The CDR3 loop reads CASSFGGQGNEKLFF. The CDR3 DNA follows: TGTGCCAGCAGTTTCGGTGGTCAGGGGAACGAAAAACTGTTTTTT. Supplemented by reference TRBV28 and TRBJ1-4, the full variable domain reads DVKVTQSSRYLVKRTGEKVFLECVQDMDHENMFWYRQDPGLGLRLIYFSYDVKMKEKGDIPEGYSVSREKKERFSLILESASTNQTSMYLCASSFGGQGNEKLFFGSGTQLSVL.

V and J are TRBV6-5 and TRBJ1-4, with 11 bases fitting TRBD1. The germline CDR1 and CDR2 sequences are MNHEY and SVGAGI. J was trimmed by 4 bases and V by 5 bases; bases with no gene match: 3. The CDR3 is made up of 15 amino acids. CDR3 amino acids: CASSTDRGLNEKLFF. In DNA form, the CDR3 reads TGTGCCAGCAGTACGGACAGGGGGCTTAATGAAAAACTGTTTTTT.

The chain carries TRBV5-1 and TRBJ2-7; 8 bases map to TRBD2. This CDR3 contains 14 residues. V shed 2 bases and J 2 bases; nucleotides not matched to a gene: 3. Germline V gene lookup returns CDR1 SGHRS and CDR2 YFSETQ. CDR3 in DNA: TGCGCCAGCAGCTTAGCGGGGGACCCCTACGAGCAGTACTTC. Amino acids: CASSLAGDPYEQYF. Full variable domain (missing parts from reference TRBV5-1 and TRBJ2-7): KAGVTQTPRYLIKTRGQQVTLSCSPISGHRSVSWYQQTPGQGLQFLFEYFSETQRNKGNFPGRFSGRQFSNSRSEMNVSTLELGDSALYLCASSLAGDPYEQYFGPGTRLTVT.

The rearrangement joins TRBV27 to TRBJ2-7; 9 nucleotides align to TRBD1. This CDR3 region has 14 residues. V was clipped by 6 bases and J by 2 bases; unmatched bases: 5. Germline V gene data show CDR1 as MNHEY and CDR2 as SMNVEV (reference sequence). Here the CDR3 reads CASSRDRVAYEQYF. In nucleotides, the CDR3 is TGTGCCAGCAGCCGGGACAGGGTTGCCTACGAGCAGTACTTC.

The chain is built from TRBV7-2 and TRBJ1-5; 8 bases are shared with TRBD1. The germline V gene encodes CDR1 SGHTA and CDR2 FQGNSA. V lost 5 bases, J lost 3 bases, and 6 bases stayed unmatched. The CDR3 consists of 15 residues. CDR3 loop: CASSPSDRDNQPQHF. The CDR3 nucleotides are TGTGCCAGCAGCCCATCGGACAGGGACAATCAGCCCCAGCATTTT.